The present T cell receptor (beta chain) was sequenced within a study of cytomegalovirus exposure and HLA in healthy donors. The study's findings and limits: In a later analysis, at a false discovery rate of 0.05, 15,000 to 20,000 TCR beta sequences were associated with HLA alleles. Some segments of the V type, notably TRBV6-2 and TRBV6-3, were excluded as indistinguishable. Presence/absence results assume similar sequencing depth per donor, which may not hold.

It was with 60 Vbeta and 13 Jbeta primers that the PCR ran. TCRdb keeps only in-frame clones here, not all; method: immunoSEQ multiplex PCR. Here the sample spans about 92,000 clones, more than 65% being singletons. Germline values: CDR1 DFQATT, CDR2 SNEGSKA (reference sequence). V gave up 8 bases and J gave up 6 bases, with 13 bases separating them. The CDR3 spans 11 residues. About this clone itself: Antigen specificity is unknown.

Sequenced material: PBMCs. This TCR derives from a girl aged 2 to 9 in good health and CMV-seropositive. The V gene is TRBV20-1, the J gene TRBJ1-2, with a tentative D call TRBD1 (5 bases). The CDR3: CSPRRGDGYTF. The CDR3 nucleotides read TGCAGTCCGAGGAGGGGCGATGGCTACACCTTC.